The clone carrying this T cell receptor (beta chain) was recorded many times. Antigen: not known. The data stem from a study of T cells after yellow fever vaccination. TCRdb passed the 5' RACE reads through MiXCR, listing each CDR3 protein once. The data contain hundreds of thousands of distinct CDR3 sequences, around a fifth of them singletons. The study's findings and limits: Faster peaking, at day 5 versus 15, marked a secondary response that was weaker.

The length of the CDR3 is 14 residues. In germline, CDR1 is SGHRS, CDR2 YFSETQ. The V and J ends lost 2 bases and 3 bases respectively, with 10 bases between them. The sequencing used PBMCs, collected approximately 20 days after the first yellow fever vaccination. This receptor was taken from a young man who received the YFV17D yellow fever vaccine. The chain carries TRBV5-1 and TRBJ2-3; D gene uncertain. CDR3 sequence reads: CASSFALVTDTQYF. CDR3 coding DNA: TGCGCCAGCAGCTTTGCGCTGGTTACAGATACGCAGTATTTT.